This is a list of T cell receptor beta chains from one sample in a study of blood T cell repertoires in COVID-19. Using immunoSEQ multiplex PCR, the repertoire was profiled, and TCRdb retains in-frame clones only, with some absent. The profile shows 200,000 to 300,000 clones, around 86% of them singletons. The specimen was peripheral blood. These receptors were taken from a man aged 35 to 55 who had recovered from COVID-19. The CDR3 runs from the conserved cysteine through the conserved F or W. Each record gives: CDR3 DNA, CDR3 protein, V gene, J gene, D gene, clone size. The D gene is left open where the match is weak. Part of the rows lack a size; the others show once, few, many or a class for expanded clones.

CDR3nt: TGTGCCAGCAGTCTTAGCGGGGGGGCGAATGAGCAGTTCTTC; CDR3aa: CASSLSGGANEQFF; v_gene: TRBV6-1; j_gene: TRBJ2-1; d_gene: TRBD2; abundance: .
CDR3nt: TGTGCCAGTACCGCCGCAGGGGGACATTCACCCCTCCACTTT; CDR3aa: CASTAAGGHSPLHF; v_gene: TRBV19; j_gene: TRBJ1-6; d_gene: TRBD1; abundance: .
CDR3nt: TGCAGCGTGAAGGAGGGCGGGAGGTACAATGAGCAGTTCTTC; CDR3aa: CSVKEGGRYNEQFF; v_gene: TRBV29-1; j_gene: TRBJ2-1; d_gene: TRBD2; abundance: .
CDR3nt: TGTGCCAGCAGTTCATTCTACGAGCAGTACTTC; CDR3aa: CASSSFYEQYF; v_gene: TRBV6-5; j_gene: TRBJ2-7; d_gene: .; abundance: .
CDR3nt: TGTGCCACCAGTGAGAGGCGGGGGGTCACAGATACGCAGTATTTT; CDR3aa: CATSERRGVTDTQYF; v_gene: TRBV24-1; j_gene: TRBJ2-3; d_gene: TRBD2; abundance: .
CDR3nt: TGCGCCAGCAGCCTCTGGACTAGCGGGAGGCGCACAGATACGCAGTATTTT; CDR3aa: CASSLWTSGRRTDTQYF; v_gene: TRBV5-1; j_gene: TRBJ2-3; d_gene: TRBD2; abundance: .
CDR3nt: TGTGCCAGCAGCCCTCAGAGACTAGCGGGAGACGAGCAGTACTTC; CDR3aa: CASSPQRLAGDEQYF; v_gene: TRBV7-2; j_gene: TRBJ2-7; d_gene: TRBD2; abundance: .
CDR3nt: TGTGCCAGCAGCTTAGAGGGGGCTATAGGCTACGAGCAGTACTTC; CDR3aa: CASSLEGAIGYEQYF; v_gene: TRBV7-2; j_gene: TRBJ2-7; d_gene: TRBD1; abundance: .
CDR3nt: TGTGCCAGCAGTGAAGTGGCCCGCTCCTACGAGCAGTACTTC; CDR3aa: CASSEVARSYEQYF; v_gene: TRBV6-1; j_gene: TRBJ2-7; d_gene: .; abundance: .
CDR3nt: TGTGCCAGCAGAAGACCGGGACAGGCCTATGGCTACACCTTC; CDR3aa: CASRRPGQAYGYTF; v_gene: TRBV6-5; j_gene: TRBJ1-2; d_gene: TRBD1; abundance: .
CDR3nt: TGTGCCAGCAGCTTAGGACAGGGAAGCACCGGGGAGCTGTTTTTT; CDR3aa: CASSLGQGSTGELFF; v_gene: TRBV7-2; j_gene: TRBJ2-2; d_gene: TRBD1; abundance: .
CDR3nt: TGTGCCAGCAGCCCAAACCGGGGGGTACCTACCTACAATGAGCAGTTCTTC; CDR3aa: CASSPNRGVPTYNEQFF; v_gene: TRBV11-2; j_gene: TRBJ2-1; d_gene: TRBD2; abundance: .
CDR3nt: TGTGCCATCAGCGACACAGGTTATGGAAACACCATATATTTT; CDR3aa: CAISDTGYGNTIYF; v_gene: TRBV10-3; j_gene: TRBJ1-3; d_gene: .; abundance: .
CDR3nt: TGTGCCAGCAAACTACTAGCGGCGCCAACCTACGAGCAGTACTTC; CDR3aa: CASKLLAAPTYEQYF; v_gene: TRBV2; j_gene: TRBJ2-7; d_gene: TRBD2; abundance: few
CDR3nt: TGTGCCACCAGCCGCGGAGAGGTTGGCACTGAAGCTTTCTTT; CDR3aa: CATSRGEVGTEAFF; v_gene: TRBV15; j_gene: TRBJ1-1; d_gene: .; abundance: .
CDR3nt: TGTGCCAGCAGCGTAGGTGACAGAGCTGTGGTCGCTGAAGCTTTCTTT; CDR3aa: CASSVGDRAVVAEAFF; v_gene: TRBV9; j_gene: TRBJ1-1; d_gene: .; abundance: .
CDR3nt: TGTGCCAGCAGTTTAGGAGGGAGGGGGCAGTTCTTC; CDR3aa: CASSLGGRGQFF; v_gene: TRBV12-3/TRBV12-4; j_gene: TRBJ2-1; d_gene: TRBD2; abundance: .
CDR3nt: TGCGCCAGCAGGAGTTACAATGAGCAGTTCTTC; CDR3aa: CASRSYNEQFF; v_gene: TRBV23-1; j_gene: TRBJ2-1; d_gene: .; abundance: .
CDR3nt: TGTGCCAGTAGTTTAACAGGGGGCTATAATTCACCCCTCCACTTT; CDR3aa: CASSLTGGYNSPLHF; v_gene: TRBV19; j_gene: TRBJ1-6; d_gene: TRBD1; abundance: .
CDR3nt: TGTGCCAGCAGCTTGACAGGTCTTTATGGCTACACCTTC; CDR3aa: CASSLTGLYGYTF; v_gene: TRBV7-3; j_gene: TRBJ1-2; d_gene: .; abundance: .
CDR3nt: TGCGCCAGCAGCCATTCACTAGTTTTGCCAGATACGCAGTATTTT; CDR3aa: CASSHSLVLPDTQYF; v_gene: TRBV4-3; j_gene: TRBJ2-3; d_gene: .; abundance: .
CDR3nt: TGTGCCATACAGGAGGGTGCAGATACGCAGTATTTT; CDR3aa: CAIQEGADTQYF; v_gene: TRBV21-1; j_gene: TRBJ2-3; d_gene: .; abundance: .
CDR3nt: TGTGCCAGCAGCTTGGGAACAGGGCAGAACACTGAAGCTTTCTTT; CDR3aa: CASSLGTGQNTEAFF; v_gene: TRBV5-4; j_gene: TRBJ1-1; d_gene: .; abundance: .
CDR3nt: TGTGCCAGCAGCTTAGTCCGGGGGTTAACAGATACGCAGTATTTT; CDR3aa: CASSLVRGLTDTQYF; v_gene: TRBV11-2; j_gene: TRBJ2-3; d_gene: .; abundance: .
CDR3nt: TGTGCCAGTAGTGAGGGACAGGGGCCCTATAATTCACCCCTCCACTTT; CDR3aa: CASSEGQGPYNSPLHF; v_gene: TRBV19; j_gene: TRBJ1-6; d_gene: TRBD1; abundance: .
CDR3nt: TGTGCCAGCAGCTCTCCGGGACTAGCGGGAGTTAATGAGCAGTTCTTC; CDR3aa: CASSSPGLAGVNEQFF; v_gene: TRBV5-6; j_gene: TRBJ2-1; d_gene: TRBD2; abundance: .
CDR3nt: TGTGCCAGCAGTCCGGGGTATGAGCAGTTCTTC; CDR3aa: CASSPGYEQFF; v_gene: TRBV9; j_gene: TRBJ2-1; d_gene: .; abundance: .
CDR3nt: TGTGCCAGCAGCCTAAGAGTGGCGGGCTACGAGCAGTACTTC; CDR3aa: CASSLRVAGYEQYF; v_gene: TRBV9; j_gene: TRBJ2-7; d_gene: .; abundance: once
CDR3nt: TGTGCCAGCAGCGTAGGGAGGGAGGGCTCCTATAATTCACCCCTCCACTTT; CDR3aa: CASSVGREGSYNSPLHF; v_gene: TRBV9; j_gene: TRBJ1-6; d_gene: .; abundance: .
CDR3nt: TGTGCCAGCTCAAACAGGGAGTTTAGGACAGATACGCAGTATTTT; CDR3aa: CASSNREFRTDTQYF; v_gene: TRBV27; j_gene: TRBJ2-3; d_gene: .; abundance: .
CDR3nt: TGTGCCAGCAGTTACACGCCCGGACTATCCAATGAGCAGTTCTTC; CDR3aa: CASSYTPGLSNEQFF; v_gene: TRBV6-2/TRBV6-3; j_gene: TRBJ2-1; d_gene: .; abundance: .
CDR3nt: TGTGCCAGCAGCTTGTGGCAGGGGGCGCCTTATGGAAACACCATATATTTT; CDR3aa: CASSLWQGAPYGNTIYF; v_gene: TRBV5-8; j_gene: TRBJ1-3; d_gene: TRBD1; abundance: once
CDR3nt: TGTGCCTGGACGTCCGGCCAAGAGACCCAGTACTTC; CDR3aa: CAWTSGQETQYF; v_gene: TRBV30; j_gene: TRBJ2-5; d_gene: .; abundance: .
CDR3nt: TGTGCCTGGACGGACAGTTCCTACGAGCAGTACTTC; CDR3aa: CAWTDSSYEQYF; v_gene: TRBV30; j_gene: TRBJ2-7; d_gene: .; abundance: .
CDR3nt: TGTGCCAGCAGCCGCGCTCCCCGGGGGGGAAACACCATATATTTT; CDR3aa: CASSRAPRGGNTIYF; v_gene: TRBV11-2; j_gene: TRBJ1-3; d_gene: .; abundance: .
CDR3nt: TGTGCCAGCTCACCTGGTCGGGATTATGGCTACACCTTC; CDR3aa: CASSPGRDYGYTF; v_gene: TRBV18; j_gene: TRBJ1-2; d_gene: .; abundance: .
CDR3nt: TGTGCCAGCAGCTTAGGGGCAGACGGGGAGCTGTTTTTT; CDR3aa: CASSLGADGELFF; v_gene: TRBV7-2; j_gene: TRBJ2-2; d_gene: .; abundance: .
CDR3nt: TGTGCCAGTAGCCCGGGACAGGGCGTGATCGATGAGCAGTTCTTC; CDR3aa: CASSPGQGVIDEQFF; v_gene: TRBV19; j_gene: TRBJ2-1; d_gene: TRBD1; abundance: .
CDR3nt: TGCAGTGCCTACCCCCAAGAGACCCAGTACTTC; CDR3aa: CSAYPQETQYF; v_gene: TRBV20-1; j_gene: TRBJ2-5; d_gene: .; abundance: .
CDR3nt: TGCGCCAGCAGCTTAGGCGGGAGGATCTACGAGCAGTACTTC; CDR3aa: CASSLGGRIYEQYF; v_gene: TRBV5-1; j_gene: TRBJ2-7; d_gene: TRBD2; abundance: .
CDR3nt: TGTGCCAGCTCACAGGTGGAGCGGGCGGGCACTGAAGCTTTCTTT; CDR3aa: CASSQVERAGTEAFF; v_gene: TRBV18; j_gene: TRBJ1-1; d_gene: .; abundance: .
CDR3nt: TGCGCCAGCAGCTCTGGACAGGGAGATAATTCACCCCTCCACTTT; CDR3aa: CASSSGQGDNSPLHF; v_gene: TRBV5-1; j_gene: TRBJ1-6; d_gene: TRBD1; abundance: .